Presented here are 18 T cell receptor beta chains from one specimen sequenced in a study of T-cell memory formation after mild COVID-19. TCRdb re-called the 5' RACE reads with MiXCR, one entry per CDR3 protein. Here the sample spans roughly 150,000 distinct CDR3 sequences, 13% to 15% being singletons. The sequencing sample was made of PBMCs or a T cell subset sorted from them (not recorded which). These TCRs come from an adult woman who had mild COVID-19 (a few samples of this study predate the infection). Cell type and time point are not known.

This clonotype was seen only a few times. The chain couples TRBV18 to TRBJ2-1; TRBD2 agrees at 12 bases. The CDR3 covers 17 residues. V lost 1 base to trimming and J lost 8 bases; unmatched junction nucleotides: 9. Germline CDR1 and CDR2: KGHSH and LQKENI. The CDR3 region is CASSPLLAGGVVYEQFF. In DNA form, the CDR3 reads TGTGCCAGCTCACCACTACTAGCGGGAGGAGTGGTGTATGAGCAGTTCTTC.

This clonotype turned up a few times. The genes are TRBV4-2 and TRBJ2-7; 11 bases are a match to TRBD1. This CDR3 comprises 16 residues. Germline V gene lookup returns CDR1 LGHNA and CDR2 YNFKEQ. The J segment lost 1 base and the V segment lost 0 bases, leaving 2 bases of the junction unmatched. The CDR3 loop reads CASSQDGTGGSYEQYF. CDR3 nucleotide sequence: TGTGCCAGCAGCCAAGACGGGACAGGGGGGTCCTACGAGCAGTACTTC.

This clonotype was picked up many times. The chain carries TRBV5-1 and TRBJ2-3, with D perhaps matching TRBD1 (6 bases). Germline-derived CDR1 and CDR2 are SGHRS and YFSETQ. The V end was cut by 7 bases, the J end by 3 bases, with 15 bases between. The CDR3 covers 14 residues. CDR3 amino acids: CASSKGDLTDTQYF. The DNA of the CDR3 is TGCGCCAGCTCAAAGGGGGATCTAACAGATACGCAGTATTTT.

A few counts support this clonotype. The chain employs TRBV3-1 and TRBJ1-1, with D possibly TRBD1 on 6 matching bases. Germline V CDR1 and CDR2: LGHDT, YNNKEL (reference sequence). The CDR3 is 15 residues long. The V end was cut by 0 bases, the J end by 4 bases, with 12 bases between. The CDR3 sequence is CASSQDGEGGTEAFF. As DNA, the CDR3 is TGTGCCAGCAGCCAAGATGGGGAGGGGGGCACTGAAGCTTTCTTT.

This clonotype showed up just a few times. The genes are TRBV6-5 and TRBJ1-3; maybe TRBD1 (6 bases). The CDR3 totals 15 residues. V was cut by 6 bases and J by 1 base, with 13 bases left in between. Germline V gene sequence: CDR1 MNHEY, CDR2 SVGAGI. The CDR3 DNA sequence: TGTGCCAGCAGCCTAGGGACATTATCTGGAAACACCATATATTTT. It specifies CASSLGTLSGNTIYF.

The chain uses TRBV24-1 and TRBJ2-1; no clear D gene. The V gene lost 8 bases and the J gene lost 3 bases, with 10 bases spanning the gap. The CDR3 length is 13 residues. Per germline, CDR1 KGHDR and CDR2 SFDVKD. CDR3: CATIAGVYNEQFF. The DNA of the CDR3 is TGTGCCACCATAGCTGGGGTCTACAATGAGCAGTTCTTC.

A few counts support this clonotype. This chain links TRBV15 with TRBJ2-7, with no clear D. Germline loops: CDR1 LNHNV, CDR2 YYDKDF (reference sequence). The CDR3 spans 15 residues. Trimming removed 0 bases at V and 2 bases at J, with 11 bases between. Here the CDR3 DNA reads TGTGCCACCAGCAGAGAGGGCCAGGCTGCCTACGAGCAGTACTTC. It translates to CATSREGQAAYEQYF.

The V call is TRBV12-3 or TRBV12-4, the J call TRBJ2-1; D ambiguous. V was shortened by 3 bases and J by 5 bases, with 5 bases between the two germline ends. CDR3 length: 12 amino acids. The CDR3 region is CASSFYDNEQFF. CDR3 nucleotides: TGTGCCAGCAGTTTCTATGACAATGAGCAGTTCTTC.

This clonotype came up a few times. The chain joins TRBV20-1 to TRBJ1-2; possibly TRBD1 for D (5 bases). V lost 4 bases and J 8 bases, leaving 17 bases between the germline ends. CDR1 is DFQATT and CDR2 is SNEGSKA in the germline V gene (reference sequence). The CDR3 loop spans 13 amino acids. The CDR3 region is CSANLLGAGGYTF. CDR3 DNA: TGCAGTGCTAATCTACTTGGGGCCGGAGGCTACACCTTC.

The chain uses TRBV20-1 and TRBJ2-3; 9 bases are shared with TRBD2. The CDR3 covers 14 residues. Germline V gives CDR1 DFQATT, CDR2 SNEGSKA (reference sequence). V was clipped by 2 bases and J by 4 bases; unmatched bases: 4. The DNA for the CDR3 is TGCAGTGCTAGATTACGCGGGAGGGCAGATACGCAGTATTTT. Amino acid sequence: CSARLRGRADTQYF.

This clonotype has more than one count but fewer than ten. This rearrangement joins TRBV7-9 to TRBJ1-1, with D uncertain. The CDR3 sequence is 12 residues long. The germline gives CDR1 SEHNR, CDR2 FQNEAQ (reference sequence). Trimming cost V 5 bases and J 10 bases, with 14 bases left between them. This CDR3 reads CASSAGGGPAFF. The CDR3 DNA follows: TGTGCCAGCAGCGCCGGTGGAGGGCCAGCTTTCTTT.

This clonotype was picked up a small number of times. The chain is built from TRBV12-3 or TRBV12-4 and TRBJ2-4; TRBD1 matches 8 bases. The CDR3 has 16 residues. V was clipped by 4 bases and J by 1 base; unmatched bases: 6. CDR3 amino acids: CASSSRQGSAKNIQYF. The CDR3, as DNA: TGTGCCAGCAGTTCTAGACAGGGGTCGGCCAAAAACATTCAGTACTTC.

This clonotype came up a few times. The chain recombines TRBV20-1 with TRBJ2-3; 7 nucleotides agree with TRBD2. There are 14 residues in the CDR3. In germline, CDR1 is DFQATT, CDR2 SNEGSKA (reference sequence). The ends lost 2 bases at V and 5 bases at J; junction bases unmatched: 7. DNA for the CDR3: TGCAGTGCTAGACCCCAGCCGGGGGGAGATACGCAGTATTTT. It translates to CSARPQPGGDTQYF.

This clonotype was recorded a few times. The V and J genes are TRBV7-9 and TRBJ2-3; D is unclear. CDR3 length: 12 amino acids. Looked up from germline, CDR1 is SEHNR and CDR2 is FQNEAQ (reference sequence). V was clipped by 8 bases and J by 10 bases, with 16 bases between them. CDR3 DNA: TGTGCCAGCGGCCCGCCCCACGGTGCGCAGTATTTT. It translates to CASGPPHGAQYF.

A few counts support this clonotype. The V and J genes are TRBV4-2 and TRBJ1-2, with no clear D. Germline V CDR1 and CDR2: LGHNA, YNFKEQ. V dropped 0 bases and J dropped 2 bases, with 13 bases sitting between them. This CDR3 comprises 16 residues. The CDR3 DNA sequence: TGTGCCAGCAGCCAAGAGTTTTTGGGCAGGAACTATGGCTACACCTTC. Translation gives CASSQEFLGRNYGYTF.

This clonotype was seen only a few times. The V call is TRBV4-3, the J call TRBJ2-1; D gene unclear. CDR3 size: 15 residues. The V and J ends lost 4 bases and 5 bases respectively, with 15 bases between them. Germline CDR1 and CDR2: LGHNA and YSLEER. In nucleotides, the CDR3 is TGCGCCAGCAGCCCACACGTCCTTGTTGACAATGAGCAGTTCTTC. This translates into CASSPHVLVDNEQFF.

This clonotype was detected once. This chain links TRBV24-1 with TRBJ2-5; 12 nucleotides match TRBD1. Per the germline V gene, CDR1 is KGHDR and CDR2 is SFDVKD. With V trimmed by 7 bases and J by 4 bases, 15 bases remained unmatched. The CDR3 sequence is 18 residues long. In DNA form, the CDR3 reads TGTGCCACCAGCCGAGGGACAGGGGGCTCCCATCTGGCAGAGACCCAGTACTTC. Translation: CATSRGTGGSHLAETQYF.

This clonotype was seen only a few times. J is TRBJ2-1 and V is TRBV5-1; weak D call: TRBD1 (5 bases). The CDR3 consists of 15 residues. Trimming left V 4 bases short and J 0 bases short, with 11 bases between. From germline, CDR1 is SGHRS and CDR2 YFSETQ. The CDR3 loop reads CASSVRQSSYNEQFF. The DNA of the CDR3 is TGCGCCAGCAGCGTCCGACAGTCCTCCTACAATGAGCAGTTCTTC.